The rows below give T cell receptor beta chains drawn from one sample of a study of T cells in Graves' hyperthyroidism and ophthalmopathy. TCRdb independently ran MiXCR on the multiplex PCR reads; one entry per CDR3 protein. The sample includes approximately 480,000 distinct CDR3 sequences, about 20% of them seen just once. Sequenced input: blood. These receptors originate from a man aged 18 to 35 with Graves' hyperthyroidism. Both conserved end residues are part of each CDR3. Fields, in order: J gene, clone size, D gene, V gene, CDR3 DNA, CDR3 protein. A D gene is named only where the DNA matches it firmly. The size field is filled for only some rows; it gives once, few, many or a size class.

J: TRBJ1-5; size: many; D: .; V: TRBV9; DNA: TGTGCCAGCAGCGTAGGCAGTAGCAATCAGCCCCAGCATTTT; CDR3: CASSVGSSNQPQHF
J: TRBJ2-3; size: .; D: TRBD1; V: TRBV27; DNA: TGTGCCATCTTAGACAGGGCCACAGATACGCAGTATTTT; CDR3: CAILDRATDTQYF
J: TRBJ1-2; size: .; D: .; V: TRBV10-3; DNA: TGTGCCATCAGTGAGTCTGGGGGTTTACGCTATGGCTACACCTTC; CDR3: CAISESGGLRYGYTF
J: TRBJ1-3; size: .; D: .; V: TRBV9; DNA: TGTGCCAGCAGCCCCCTACTCTCTGGAAACACCATATATTTT; CDR3: CASSPLLSGNTIYF
J: TRBJ1-2; size: .; D: .; V: TRBV19; DNA: TGTGCCAGTAGTATTTATGAAGCTAACTATGGCTACACCTTC; CDR3: CASSIYEANYGYTF
J: TRBJ2-3; size: few; D: .; V: TRBV20-1; DNA: TGCAGTGCTCAAAGACTAGGAACAGATACGCAGTATTTT; CDR3: CSAQRLGTDTQYF
J: TRBJ1-2; size: many; D: .; V: TRBV20-1; DNA: TGCAGTCCATCGCGGGGGGTACGGGTCCTTGGCTACACCTTC; CDR3: CSPSRGVRVLGYTF
J: TRBJ1-5; size: .; D: .; V: TRBV20-1; DNA: TGCAGTGCTACCGGTTCGGGGAGCAATCAGCCCCAGCATTTT; CDR3: CSATGSGSNQPQHF
J: TRBJ1-1; size: many; D: TRBD1; V: TRBV5-8; DNA: TGTGCCAGCAGCTTGGGTCACAGGGGGTCGGGTGAAGCTTTCTTT; CDR3: CASSLGHRGSGEAFF
J: TRBJ1-2; size: .; D: .; V: TRBV9; DNA: TGTGCCAGCAGATCTGCCGGGTCTTACTATGGCTACACCTTC; CDR3: CASRSAGSYYGYTF
J: TRBJ2-7; size: many; D: TRBD2; V: TRBV6-1; DNA: TGTGCCAGCAGTGAACTAGCGGGGGGTATCTACGAGCAGTACTTC; CDR3: CASSELAGGIYEQYF
J: TRBJ2-5; size: few; D: .; V: TRBV7-3; DNA: TGTGCCAGCAGCTTAACAGGCTCCGCGGAGACCCAGTACTTC; CDR3: CASSLTGSAETQYF
J: TRBJ1-2; size: once; D: .; V: TRBV10-3; DNA: TGTGCCATCAGTGTTGCAGGGGACCTAAACTATGGCTACACCTTC; CDR3: CAISVAGDLNYGYTF
J: TRBJ2-7; size: many; D: .; V: TRBV28; DNA: TGTGCCAGCAGTTTCCTGAGCTCCTACGAGCAGTACTTC; CDR3: CASSFLSSYEQYF
J: TRBJ1-1; size: many; D: TRBD1; V: TRBV28; DNA: TGTGCCAGCAGTTCTTCTTCTACAGGGGGCACTGAAGCTTTCTTT; CDR3: CASSSSSTGGTEAFF
J: TRBJ2-7; size: many; D: TRBD1; V: TRBV5-1; DNA: TGCGCCAGCAGCCAGGGGTTGGACAGGGTAGCCTACGAGCAGTACTTC; CDR3: CASSQGLDRVAYEQYF
J: TRBJ1-2; size: many; D: TRBD1; V: TRBV5-1; DNA: TGCGCCAGCAGCTTACAGGGGGCTCTCGGCTATGGCTACACCTTC; CDR3: CASSLQGALGYGYTF
J: TRBJ1-5; size: many; D: .; V: TRBV12-3/TRBV12-4; DNA: TGTGCCAGCAGTCGGGACGTTGATAATCAGCCCCAGCATTTT; CDR3: CASSRDVDNQPQHF
J: TRBJ2-7; size: many; D: .; V: TRBV6-2/TRBV6-3; DNA: TGTGCCAGCAGGGAATCGGGGGCGGCCTACGAGCAGTACTTC; CDR3: CASRESGAAYEQYF
J: TRBJ2-7; size: many; D: .; V: TRBV2; DNA: TGTGCCAGCAGTCCAACTAAGGGGATGGACTACGAGCAGTACTTC; CDR3: CASSPTKGMDYEQYF
J: TRBJ1-5; size: .; D: .; V: TRBV20-1; DNA: TGCAGTGCCCCTCGGAGGGGTAGCAATCAGCCCCAGCATTTT; CDR3: CSAPRRGSNQPQHF
J: TRBJ2-7; size: many; D: TRBD1; V: TRBV6-1; DNA: TGTGCCAGCAGCGGGACAGGGAACTACGAGCAGTACTTC; CDR3: CASSGTGNYEQYF
J: TRBJ2-5; size: many; D: .; V: TRBV2; DNA: TGTGCCAGCAGTCAGACCTTGGCAGATCAAGAGACCCAGTACTTC; CDR3: CASSQTLADQETQYF
J: TRBJ1-3; size: many; D: .; V: TRBV12-3/TRBV12-4; DNA: TGTGCCAGCAGTTTAGTGGACTTAGGGGGAAACACCATATATTTT; CDR3: CASSLVDLGGNTIYF
J: TRBJ2-5; size: few; D: .; V: TRBV5-1; DNA: TGCGCCAGCAGCTTGGGGCACGAGGGGGAGACCCAGTACTTC; CDR3: CASSLGHEGETQYF
J: TRBJ1-5; size: few; D: TRBD1; V: TRBV24-1; DNA: TGTGCCACCAGTGATCCGGGACAGGTCGCCGGAGCCCAGCATTTT; CDR3: CATSDPGQVAGAQHF
J: TRBJ1-2; size: many; D: .; V: TRBV24-1; DNA: TGTGCCACCAGTGAACCGGGACACAACTATGGCTACACCTTC; CDR3: CATSEPGHNYGYTF
J: TRBJ2-7; size: .; D: TRBD1; V: TRBV5-1; DNA: TGCGCCAGCAGCGGCTGGACAGGGAACGAGCAGTACTTC; CDR3: CASSGWTGNEQYF
J: TRBJ2-7; size: many; D: TRBD1; V: TRBV2; DNA: TGTGCCAGCAGTGAGACTGGACAGGGGTCCTACGAGCAGTACTTC; CDR3: CASSETGQGSYEQYF
J: TRBJ1-3; size: many; D: TRBD1; V: TRBV28; DNA: TGTGCCAGCAGTTTACCCCGGACAGGGGGAAACACCATATATTTT; CDR3: CASSLPRTGGNTIYF